This entry concerns a single TCR beta chain. Antigen specificity is unknown. These data are taken from a study of T cell responses to AZD1222 COVID-19 vaccine. V lost 6 bases and J lost 1; bases outside the gene matches: 9. The length of the CDR3 is 16 residues. Germline CDR1 SQVTM, CDR2 ANQGSEA. Findings and limits, study-wide: Spike-specific TCR breadth and depth grew following two AZD1222 doses. Unmutated variant regions reportedly attract nearly half of all spike-specific TCRs. Recipients of AZD1222 seropositive at baseline numbered only five or six. The peak T cell response came first, and repertoires were sampled only after it.

TCRdb keeps only in-frame clones here, not all; method: immunoSEQ multiplex PCR. The table has 89,000 or so clones, about 90% seen once. The sequencing used peripheral blood, collected on day 0 of AZD1222 vaccination. This TCR was sampled from an adult in good health. This rearrangement joins TRBV29-1 to TRBJ2-3; the match to TRBD2 covers 11 bases. The CDR3 is CSVVGETSGGTDTQYF. As DNA, the CDR3 is TGCAGCGTCGTCGGAGAGACTAGCGGGGGCACAGATACGCAGTATTTT.